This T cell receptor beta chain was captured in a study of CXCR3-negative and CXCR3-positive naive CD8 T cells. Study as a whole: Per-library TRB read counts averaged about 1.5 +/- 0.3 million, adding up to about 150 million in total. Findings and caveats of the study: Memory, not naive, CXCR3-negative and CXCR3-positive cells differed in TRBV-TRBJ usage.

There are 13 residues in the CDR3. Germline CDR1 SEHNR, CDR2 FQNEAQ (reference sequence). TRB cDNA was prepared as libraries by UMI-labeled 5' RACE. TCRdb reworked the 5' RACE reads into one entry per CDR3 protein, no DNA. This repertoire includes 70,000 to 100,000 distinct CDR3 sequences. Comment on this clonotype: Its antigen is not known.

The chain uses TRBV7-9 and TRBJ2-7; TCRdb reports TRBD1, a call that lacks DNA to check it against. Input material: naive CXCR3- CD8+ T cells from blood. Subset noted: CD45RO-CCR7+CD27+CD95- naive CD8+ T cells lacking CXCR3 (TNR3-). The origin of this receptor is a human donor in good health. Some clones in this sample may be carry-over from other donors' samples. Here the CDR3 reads CASSLVARDEQYF.